The 2 T cell receptor beta chains listed next were all sequenced from one sample in a study of OX40 agonist ivuxolimab in advanced cancers. The method was the immunoSEQ multiplex PCR assay. TCRdb provides this immuneACCESS table in a form limited to in-frame rearrangements. Some clones are lacking; in checked studies, under half of them reflect an unresolved V gene, and why the rest are absent is not known. The sample data list about 18,000 clones, and more than 65% of these were observed just once. The top ten clonotypes cover around two fifths of the sample. Sequencing used CD4+ or CD8+ T cells sorted from blood, obtained in a trial of the OX40 agonist ivuxolimab. Every receptor here comes from an adult with an advanced solid tumor such as melanoma, head and neck, liver or kidney cancer.

This clone was observed once. The rearrangement joins TRBV6-1 to TRBJ1-6, with 8 bases fitting TRBD1. There are 16 residues in the CDR3. From germline, CDR1 is MNHNS and CDR2 SASEGT. V lost 3 bases to trimming and J lost 7 bases; unmatched junction nucleotides: 8. The DNA of the CDR3 is TGTGCCAGCAGTGATATGGCAGGGGGCCTCAATTCACCCCTCCACTTT. The encoded protein is CASSDMAGGLNSPLHF.

J is TRBJ2-1 and V is TRBV4-1, with D possibly TRBD1 on 5 matching bases. V lost 1 base and J 4 bases, leaving 14 bases between the germline ends. The CDR3 extends over 16 amino acids. Germline CDR1 is MGHRA and CDR2 is YSYEKL. DNA for the CDR3: TGCGCCAGCAGCCAAGTTGACAGTATATTATACAATGAGCAGTTCTTC. This gives the protein CASSQVDSILYNEQFF.